This is a list of T cell receptor beta chains from one sample in a study of blood T cells in healthy people across ages. TCRdb passed the 5' RACE reads through MiXCR, listing each CDR3 protein once. The sample holds some 1.4 million distinct CDR3 sequences, approximately 42% seen once. Sequencing was done on a sample of blood. Receptor source: a woman younger than 30 in good health. Each CDR3 is given with its conserved first and last residue. The order of the fields is J gene, D gene, clone size, V gene, CDR3 protein, CDR3 DNA. The D gene is left open where the match is weak. Expanded clones get a size class; other rows say once, few or many, or leave the size out.

j_gene: TRBJ2-7
d_gene: TRBD1
abundance: few
v_gene: TRBV5-6
CDR3aa: CASSFAGTGGTHEQYF
CDR3nt: TGTGCCAGCAGCTTTGCCGGGACAGGGGGGACCCACGAGCAGTACTTC

j_gene: TRBJ2-5
d_gene: NA
abundance: NA
v_gene: TRBV25-1
CDR3aa: CASSERFELTSIKTQYF
CDR3nt: TGTGCCAGCAGTGAACGTTTCGAACTAACTAGCATAAAGACCCAGTACTTC

j_gene: TRBJ2-3
d_gene: TRBD2
abundance: NA
v_gene: TRBV28
CDR3aa: CASSSSSGAGGSTDTQYF
CDR3nt: TGTGCCAGCAGTTCCTCGAGTGGAGCGGGGGGCAGCACAGATACGCAGTATTTT

j_gene: TRBJ2-1
d_gene: NA
abundance: few
v_gene: TRBV29-1
CDR3aa: CSAQRGDRGVNEQFF
CDR3nt: TGCAGCGCACAGCGGGGGGACAGGGGAGTAAATGAGCAGTTCTTC

j_gene: TRBJ2-1
d_gene: NA
abundance: NA
v_gene: TRBV12-3/TRBV12-4
CDR3aa: CASSLGRGGTENEQFF
CDR3nt: TGTGCCAGCAGTTTAGGGAGGGGCGGGACAGAGAATGAGCAGTTCTTC

j_gene: TRBJ1-1
d_gene: TRBD1
abundance: NA
v_gene: TRBV10-3
CDR3aa: CAISAGGPTEAFF
CDR3nt: TGTGCCATCAGTGCAGGGGGGCCCACTGAAGCTTTCTTT

j_gene: TRBJ1-2
d_gene: NA
abundance: NA
v_gene: TRBV19
CDR3aa: CAPDGYTF
CDR3nt: TGTGCCCCCGATGGCTACACCTTC

j_gene: TRBJ2-7
d_gene: NA
abundance: few
v_gene: TRBV7-2
CDR3aa: CASSLLGFGLRAYEQYF
CDR3nt: TGTGCCAGCAGCTTATTGGGTTTTGGTCTTAGGGCCTACGAGCAGTACTTC

j_gene: TRBJ1-1
d_gene: TRBD1
abundance: NA
v_gene: TRBV29-1
CDR3aa: CSAVKTGKGTEAFF
CDR3nt: TGCAGCGCCGTTAAGACAGGGAAGGGGACTGAAGCTTTCTTT

j_gene: TRBJ2-3
d_gene: NA
abundance: once
v_gene: TRBV12-3/TRBV12-4
CDR3aa: CASSLPVGVETDVEYF
CDR3nt: TGTGCCAGCAGTCTCCCCGTTGGGGTGGAAACAGATGTGGAGTATTTT

j_gene: TRBJ2-1
d_gene: NA
abundance: few
v_gene: TRBV20-1
CDR3aa: CSARVVRAYNEQFF
CDR3nt: TGCAGTGCTAGAGTGGTACGCGCCTACAATGAGCAGTTCTTC

j_gene: TRBJ2-7
d_gene: NA
abundance: many
v_gene: TRBV4-1
CDR3aa: CASSQEISARLNYEQYF
CDR3nt: TGCGCCAGCAGCCAAGAGATCAGCGCTCGGTTGAACTACGAGCAGTACTTC

j_gene: TRBJ2-1
d_gene: TRBD2
abundance: few
v_gene: TRBV6-1
CDR3aa: CASGSTSSSYNEQFF
CDR3nt: TGTGCCAGCGGTTCGACTAGCAGCTCCTACAATGAGCAGTTCTTC

j_gene: TRBJ2-3
d_gene: NA
abundance: NA
v_gene: TRBV6-1
CDR3aa: CASSEAINPSTDTQYF
CDR3nt: TGTGCCAGCAGTGAAGCCATCAACCCTAGCACAGATACGCAGTATTTT

j_gene: TRBJ1-2
d_gene: NA
abundance: NA
v_gene: TRBV7-2
CDR3aa: CASSLVVGLYGYTF
CDR3nt: TGTGCCAGCAGCTTAGTCGTTGGTCTCTATGGCTACACCTTC

j_gene: TRBJ2-2
d_gene: NA
abundance: NA
v_gene: TRBV12-3/TRBV12-4
CDR3aa: CASSPWLANTGELFF
CDR3nt: TGTGCCAGCAGTCCCTGGCTAGCAAACACCGGGGAGCTGTTTTTT

j_gene: TRBJ2-7
d_gene: NA
abundance: NA
v_gene: TRBV4-1
CDR3aa: CASSQASGRTYEQYF
CDR3nt: TGCGCCAGCAGCCAAGCTTCCGGGCGGACCTACGAGCAGTACTTC

j_gene: TRBJ1-4
d_gene: TRBD1
abundance: few
v_gene: TRBV9
CDR3aa: CASSPGGTTNEKLFF
CDR3nt: TGTGCCAGCAGCCCAGGGGGAACAACTAATGAAAAACTGTTTTTT

j_gene: TRBJ1-5
d_gene: NA
abundance: NA
v_gene: TRBV6-5
CDR3aa: CASSYLVQGSNQPQHF
CDR3nt: TGTGCCAGCAGTTATTTGGTTCAGGGTAGCAATCAGCCCCAGCATTTT

j_gene: TRBJ2-1
d_gene: TRBD2
abundance: NA
v_gene: TRBV24-1
CDR3aa: CATSDERESRNEQFF
CDR3nt: TGTGCCACCAGTGACGAGCGGGAGAGCCGGAATGAGCAGTTCTTC

j_gene: TRBJ1-2
d_gene: NA
abundance: many
v_gene: TRBV6-5
CDR3aa: CASSYTERGIYGYTF
CDR3nt: TGTGCCAGCAGTTACACGGAAAGGGGTATCTATGGCTACACCTTC

j_gene: TRBJ2-3
d_gene: TRBD2
abundance: once
v_gene: TRBV5-5
CDR3aa: CASSWYGRSTDTQYF
CDR3nt: TGTGCCAGCAGCTGGTACGGGAGGTCGACAGATACGCAGTATTTT

j_gene: TRBJ2-7
d_gene: TRBD1
abundance: NA
v_gene: TRBV3-1
CDR3aa: CASSQNRQGGPYEQYF
CDR3nt: TGTGCCAGCAGCCAAAATCGACAGGGGGGACCCTACGAGCAGTACTTC

j_gene: TRBJ1-5
d_gene: NA
abundance: few
v_gene: TRBV27
CDR3aa: CASSFGADQPQHF
CDR3nt: TGTGCCAGCAGTTTCGGGGCAGATCAGCCCCAGCATTTT

j_gene: TRBJ2-6
d_gene: NA
abundance: NA
v_gene: TRBV4-2
CDR3aa: CASSQAGQGSSSGANVLTF
CDR3nt: TGTGCCAGCAGCCAAGCCGGTCAGGGGAGTAGCTCTGGGGCCAACGTCCTGACTTTC

j_gene: TRBJ1-6
d_gene: NA
abundance: NA
v_gene: TRBV6-4
CDR3aa: CANTLNPRTDSPLHF
CDR3nt: TGTGCCAACACTCTCAATCCCCGGACAGATTCACCCCTCCACTTT

j_gene: TRBJ1-2
d_gene: NA
abundance: NA
v_gene: TRBV25-1
CDR3aa: CASSDRTGDSKGYTF
CDR3nt: TGTGCCAGCAGTGATAGGACGGGAGATTCTAAAGGCTACACCTTC

j_gene: TRBJ2-5
d_gene: NA
abundance: few
v_gene: TRBV7-9
CDR3aa: CASSLALMTVYF
CDR3nt: TGTGCCAGCAGCTTAGCGCTAATGACAGTGTACTTC

j_gene: TRBJ1-2
d_gene: NA
abundance: few
v_gene: TRBV21-1
CDR3aa: CASSKGVAGGSWSYGYTF
CDR3nt: NA

j_gene: TRBJ1-2
d_gene: NA
abundance: NA
v_gene: TRBV2
CDR3aa: CARTEQGAGYGYTF
CDR3nt: TGTGCCAGAACCGAACAGGGAGCTGGCTATGGCTACACCTTC

j_gene: TRBJ1-6
d_gene: NA
abundance: NA
v_gene: TRBV30
CDR3aa: CAWSKGHNSPLHF
CDR3nt: TGTGCCTGGAGTAAGGGGCATAATTCACCCCTCCACTTT

j_gene: TRBJ2-7
d_gene: TRBD1
abundance: NA
v_gene: TRBV5-1
CDR3aa: CASTVSRTGGYEQYF
CDR3nt: TGCGCCAGCACCGTGAGTCGGACAGGGGGTTACGAGCAGTACTTC

j_gene: TRBJ1-6
d_gene: TRBD1
abundance: NA
v_gene: TRBV12-3/TRBV12-4
CDR3aa: CASSLSAGTGVSNSPLHF
CDR3nt: TGTGCCAGCAGTTTAAGTGCCGGGACAGGGGTCAGCAATTCACCCCTCCACTTT

j_gene: TRBJ1-2
d_gene: TRBD1
abundance: NA
v_gene: TRBV27
CDR3aa: CASSLLAGGQGAYYGYTF
CDR3nt: TGTGCCAGCAGTTTATTGGCGGGCGGACAGGGGGCCTACTATGGCTACACCTTC

j_gene: TRBJ2-4
d_gene: NA
abundance: NA
v_gene: TRBV2
CDR3aa: CASAPSAKNIQYF
CDR3nt: TGTGCCAGCGCCCCTTCGGCCAAAAACATTCAGTACTTC

j_gene: TRBJ2-3
d_gene: TRBD2
abundance: NA
v_gene: TRBV7-2
CDR3aa: CASSRNGGSIDTQYF
CDR3nt: TGTGCCAGCAGCAGAAACGGGGGGAGCATAGATACGCAGTATTTT

j_gene: TRBJ2-1
d_gene: TRBD2
abundance: NA
v_gene: TRBV7-9
CDR3aa: CASSRSGGDNEQFF
CDR3nt: TGTGCCAGCAGCCGTAGCGGGGGGGATAATGAGCAGTTCTTC

j_gene: TRBJ2-1
d_gene: TRBD1
abundance: once
v_gene: TRBV2
CDR3aa: CASSEALTGVYNEQFF
CDR3nt: TGTGCCAGCAGTGAAGCGCTTACAGGGGTATACAATGAGCAGTTCTTC

j_gene: TRBJ1-1
d_gene: TRBD1
abundance: NA
v_gene: TRBV30
CDR3aa: CAWSVKGARTEAFF
CDR3nt: TGTGCCTGGAGTGTGAAGGGGGCGCGGACTGAAGCTTTCTTT

j_gene: TRBJ2-1
d_gene: TRBD2
abundance: NA
v_gene: TRBV10-3
CDR3aa: CAIRVDEGLAGRSYNEQFF
CDR3nt: TGTGCCATCAGGGTTGATGAAGGACTAGCGGGGAGATCCTACAATGAGCAGTTCTTC

j_gene: TRBJ1-1
d_gene: NA
abundance: NA
v_gene: TRBV3-1
CDR3aa: CAGSLPGADEAFF
CDR3nt: TGTGCCGGCAGCCTCCCGGGCGCAGATGAAGCTTTCTTT

j_gene: TRBJ2-5
d_gene: TRBD1
abundance: NA
v_gene: TRBV12-3/TRBV12-4
CDR3aa: CASSLARKGAPGQEIQETQYF
CDR3nt: TGTGCCAGCAGTTTAGCGAGGAAGGGGGCCCCGGGACAGGAGATTCAAGAGACCCAGTACTTC

j_gene: TRBJ2-1
d_gene: NA
abundance: few
v_gene: TRBV27
CDR3aa: CASSSFRGNYNEQFF
CDR3nt: TGTGCCAGCAGTTCATTCAGGGGTAACTACAATGAGCAGTTCTTC

j_gene: TRBJ2-1
d_gene: NA
abundance: NA
v_gene: TRBV7-9
CDR3aa: CASSLQGHPGHEQFF
CDR3nt: TGTGCCAGCAGCTTACAGGGGCATCCCGGGCATGAGCAGTTCTTC

j_gene: TRBJ2-7
d_gene: TRBD2
abundance: NA
v_gene: TRBV11-2
CDR3aa: CASRERTSVYNEQYF
CDR3nt: TGTGCCAGCAGGGAAAGGACTAGCGTATACAATGAGCAGTACTTC

j_gene: TRBJ2-5
d_gene: TRBD2
abundance: few
v_gene: TRBV2
CDR3aa: CASSESSGRETQYF
CDR3nt: TGTGCCAGCAGTGAGTCCAGCGGGAGGGAGACCCAGTACTTC

j_gene: TRBJ2-1
d_gene: TRBD2
abundance: NA
v_gene: TRBV20-1
CDR3aa: CSAALPLAGGNEQFF
CDR3nt: TGCAGTGCTGCACTCCCACTAGCGGGAGGTAATGAGCAGTTCTTC

j_gene: TRBJ1-1
d_gene: NA
abundance: few
v_gene: TRBV20-1
CDR3aa: CSARDGSETEAFF
CDR3nt: TGCAGTGCTCGCGACGGGTCAGAGACTGAAGCTTTCTTT

j_gene: TRBJ2-1
d_gene: NA
abundance: NA
v_gene: TRBV7-2
CDR3aa: CASSVKADLPSKQFF
CDR3nt: TGTGCCAGCAGCGTTAAGGCCGACCTTCCTTCGAAGCAGTTCTTC

j_gene: TRBJ2-7
d_gene: TRBD2
abundance: once
v_gene: TRBV20-1
CDR3aa: CSARGPGLASYEQYF
CDR3nt: TGCAGTGCTAGGGGCCCAGGACTAGCTTCTTACGAGCAGTACTTC

j_gene: TRBJ1-3
d_gene: NA
abundance: NA
v_gene: TRBV12-3/TRBV12-4
CDR3aa: CASSFQGLHSGNTIYF
CDR3nt: TGTGCCAGCAGTTTTCAGGGGCTTCACTCTGGAAACACCATATATTTT

j_gene: TRBJ1-2
d_gene: NA
abundance: NA
v_gene: TRBV20-1
CDR3aa: CSARDVKDGYTF
CDR3nt: TGCAGTGCTAGAGATGTTAAGGACGGCTACACCTTC

j_gene: TRBJ1-5
d_gene: NA
abundance: NA
v_gene: TRBV3-1
CDR3aa: CASSQSSAYSNQPQHF
CDR3nt: TGTGCCAGCAGCCAATCATCAGCTTATAGCAATCAGCCCCAGCATTTT

j_gene: TRBJ2-5
d_gene: NA
abundance: NA
v_gene: TRBV5-6
CDR3aa: CASSSPQGSLLETQYF
CDR3nt: TGTGCCAGCAGCTCCCCACAGGGCTCTCTTCTAGAGACCCAGTACTTC

j_gene: TRBJ1-4
d_gene: TRBD1
abundance: NA
v_gene: TRBV6-5
CDR3aa: CASSYAGGGEKLFF
CDR3nt: TGTGCCAGCAGTTACGCAGGGGGGGGGGAAAAACTGTTTTTT

j_gene: TRBJ2-7
d_gene: NA
abundance: NA
v_gene: TRBV24-1
CDR3aa: CATSDFGTDLYEQYF
CDR3nt: TGTGCCACCAGTGATTTCGGGACTGATCTCTACGAGCAGTACTTC

j_gene: TRBJ1-2
d_gene: NA
abundance: few
v_gene: TRBV4-2
CDR3aa: CASSQDGARGHMGRTNYGYTF
CDR3nt: TGTGCCAGCAGCCAAGATGGGGCGCGGGGCCATATGGGCAGGACCAACTATGGCTACACCTTC

j_gene: TRBJ1-1
d_gene: NA
abundance: NA
v_gene: TRBV27
CDR3aa: CASSLIRGKSDTEAFF
CDR3nt: TGTGCCAGCAGTCTCATCCGAGGGAAATCAGACACTGAAGCTTTCTTT

j_gene: TRBJ1-1
d_gene: NA
abundance: once
v_gene: TRBV12-3/TRBV12-4
CDR3aa: CASSLVLQGLRNTEAFF
CDR3nt: TGTGCCAGCAGTTTAGTTTTACAGGGTTTGAGGAACACTGAAGCTTTCTTT